The subject of this entry is one TCR beta chain. Antigen specificity is unknown. The germline CDR1 and CDR2 sequences are SGHRS and YFSETQ. The ends lost 4 bases at V and 2 bases at J; junction bases unmatched: 9. This CDR3 has 16 residues. Profiled with immunoSEQ multiplex PCR; TCRdb holds only in-frame clones, not every one. The sample holds over 100,000 clones, 92% seen once. This sample was included in a study of siplizumab effects on memory and regulatory T cells. The study's findings and limits: Mapping to unstimulated subsets was achieved for only a minor fraction of alloreactive clones. Naive T cells appeared more diverse than memory cells and seemed to be major alloresponse contributors. The authors did not confirm suppressive function in proliferating Tregs from siplizumab cultures. Mean Treg-derived proportions of mappable alloreactive CD4+ clones were 68.8% for siplizumab and approximately 25% for controls.

The sequence derives from a human donor in good health. Input material: Tregs sorted from blood. The genes are TRBV5-1 and TRBJ1-3, with 7 bases fitting TRBD1. CDR3 bases: TGCGCCAGCAGCCGCCTGGGACAGAACACTGGAAACACCATATATTTT. Residues: CASSRLGQNTGNTIYF. Looking up the rest from reference TRBV5-1 and TRBJ1-3 gives the full variable domain: KAGVTQTPRYLIKTRGQQVTLSCSPISGHRSVSWYQQTPGQGLQFLFEYFSETQRNKGNFPGRFSGRQFSNSRSEMNVSTLELGDSALYLCASSRLGQNTGNTIYFGEGSWLTVV.